One T cell receptor beta chain is described in this entry. The data belong to a study of shared clonotypes between healthy human individuals. At a deep level, the assay was run. Clones were sequenced by immunoSEQ multiplex PCR, and TCRdb holds only the in-frame ones, with some missing. The table includes 2 million to 2.5 million clones, just under 95% detected once. The TCR comes from a man aged 18 to 35 in good health. Some clones in this sample may be carry-over from other donors' samples. Sequenced: naive CD4+ T cells from PBMCs. Specified subset: CD45RA+ positively selected.

The CDR3 protein is CASSWGLAGKYYNEQFF. The CDR3 bases are TGCGCCAGCAGCTGGGGACTAGCGGGGAAGTATTACAATGAGCAGTTCTTC. V gene TRBV5-1 combines with J gene TRBJ2-1, with TRBD2 matching over 13 bases. V lost 3 bases and J lost 4; bases outside the gene matches: 7. Per the germline V gene, CDR1 is SGHRS and CDR2 is YFSETQ. The CDR3 is made up of 17 amino acids.